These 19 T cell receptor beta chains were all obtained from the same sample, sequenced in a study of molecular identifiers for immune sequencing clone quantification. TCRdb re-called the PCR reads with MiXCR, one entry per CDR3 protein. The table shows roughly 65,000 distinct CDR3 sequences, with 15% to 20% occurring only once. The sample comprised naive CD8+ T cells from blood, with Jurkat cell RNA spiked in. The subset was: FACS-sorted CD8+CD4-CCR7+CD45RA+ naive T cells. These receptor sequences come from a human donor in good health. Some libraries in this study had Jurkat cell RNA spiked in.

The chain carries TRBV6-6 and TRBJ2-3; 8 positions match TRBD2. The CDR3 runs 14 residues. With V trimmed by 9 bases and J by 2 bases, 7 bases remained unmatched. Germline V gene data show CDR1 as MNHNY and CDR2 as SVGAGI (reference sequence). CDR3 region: CASLAGKFTDTQYF. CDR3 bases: TGTGCCAGTTTAGCGGGAAAGTTCACAGATACGCAGTATTTT.

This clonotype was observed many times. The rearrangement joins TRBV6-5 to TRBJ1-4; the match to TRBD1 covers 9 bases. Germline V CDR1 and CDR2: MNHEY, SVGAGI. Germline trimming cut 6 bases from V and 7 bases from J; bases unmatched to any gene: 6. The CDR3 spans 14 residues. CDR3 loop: CASRLTGGGEKLFF. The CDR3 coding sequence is TGTGCCAGCAGGCTTACAGGGGGCGGTGAAAAACTGTTTTTT.

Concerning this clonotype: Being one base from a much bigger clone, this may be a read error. The DNA for the CDR3 is TGTACCACCAGTGCTGGGGATAACAATCAGCCCCAGCATTTT. Translation: CTTSAGDNNQPQHF. The chain couples TRBV24-1 to TRBJ1-5, with no clear D. The CDR3 consists of 14 residues. CDR1 and CDR2 (germline): KGHDR, SFDVKD.

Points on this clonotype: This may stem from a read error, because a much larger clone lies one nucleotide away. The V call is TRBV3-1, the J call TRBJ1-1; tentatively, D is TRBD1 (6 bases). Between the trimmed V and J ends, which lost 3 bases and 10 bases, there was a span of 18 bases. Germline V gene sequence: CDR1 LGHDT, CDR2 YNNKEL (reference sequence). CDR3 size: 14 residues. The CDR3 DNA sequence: TGTGCCAGCAGCCATCCCGGGACAACCTTAGGAGCTTTCTTT. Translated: CASSHPGTTLGAFF.

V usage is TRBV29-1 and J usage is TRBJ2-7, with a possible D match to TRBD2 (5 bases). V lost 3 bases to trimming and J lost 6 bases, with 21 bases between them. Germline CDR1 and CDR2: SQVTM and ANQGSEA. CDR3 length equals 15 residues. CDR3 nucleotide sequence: TGCAGCGTTGAGAACCTAGGAGCGGAGAGCTGCGAGCAGTACTTC. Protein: CSVENLGAESCEQYF.

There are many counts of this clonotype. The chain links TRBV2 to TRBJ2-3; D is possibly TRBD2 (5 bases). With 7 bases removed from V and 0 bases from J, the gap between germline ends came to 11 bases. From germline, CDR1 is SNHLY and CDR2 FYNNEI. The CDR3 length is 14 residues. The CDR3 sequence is CASNPAVSTDTQYF. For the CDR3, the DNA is TGTGCCAGCAACCCAGCGGTGAGCACAGATACGCAGTATTTT. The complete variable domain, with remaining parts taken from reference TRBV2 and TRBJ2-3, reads EPEVTQTPSHQVTQMGQEVILRCVPISNHLYFYWYRQILGQKVEFLVSFYNNEISEKSEIFDDQFSVERPDGSNFTLKIRSTKLEDSAMYFCASNPAVSTDTQYFGPGTRLTVL.

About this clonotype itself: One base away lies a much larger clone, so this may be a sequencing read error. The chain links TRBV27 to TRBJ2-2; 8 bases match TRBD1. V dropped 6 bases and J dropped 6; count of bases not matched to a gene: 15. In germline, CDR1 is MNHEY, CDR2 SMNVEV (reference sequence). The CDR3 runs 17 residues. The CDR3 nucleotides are TGTGCCAGCAGGCCCAGCCCGAGGGACAGGACGGCCGGGGAGCTGTTTTTT. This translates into CASRPSPRDRTAGELFF.

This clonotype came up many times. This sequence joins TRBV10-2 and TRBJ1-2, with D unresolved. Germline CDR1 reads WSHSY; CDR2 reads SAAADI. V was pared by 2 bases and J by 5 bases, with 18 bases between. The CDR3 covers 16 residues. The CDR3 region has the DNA TGCGCCAGCAGTGAGCCGGGGTTTGCTGACCCTTATGGCTACACCTTC. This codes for CASSEPGFADPYGYTF.

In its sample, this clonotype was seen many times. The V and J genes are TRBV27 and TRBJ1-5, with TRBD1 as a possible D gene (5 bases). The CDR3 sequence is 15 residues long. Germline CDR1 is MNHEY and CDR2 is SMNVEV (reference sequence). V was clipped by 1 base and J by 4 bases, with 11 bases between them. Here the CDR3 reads CASSLWGSENQPQHF. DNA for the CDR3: TGTGCCAGCAGTTTATGGGGCAGCGAGAATCAGCCCCAGCATTTT.

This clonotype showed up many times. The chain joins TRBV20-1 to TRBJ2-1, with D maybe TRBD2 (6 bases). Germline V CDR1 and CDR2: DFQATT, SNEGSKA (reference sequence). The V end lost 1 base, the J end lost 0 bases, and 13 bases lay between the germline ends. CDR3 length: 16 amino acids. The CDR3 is CSARGGGASSYNEQFF. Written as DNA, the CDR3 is TGCAGTGCTAGAGGAGGCGGGGCGAGCTCCTACAATGAGCAGTTCTTC.

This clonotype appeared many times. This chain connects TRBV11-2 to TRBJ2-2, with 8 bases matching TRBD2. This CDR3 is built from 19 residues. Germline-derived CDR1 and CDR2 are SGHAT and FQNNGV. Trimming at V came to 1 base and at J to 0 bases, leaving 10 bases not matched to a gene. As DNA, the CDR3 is TGTGCCAGCAGCTTAGTGAGGATTCTAGCGGGTGCGAACACCGGGGAGCTGTTTTTT. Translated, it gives CASSLVRILAGANTGELFF.

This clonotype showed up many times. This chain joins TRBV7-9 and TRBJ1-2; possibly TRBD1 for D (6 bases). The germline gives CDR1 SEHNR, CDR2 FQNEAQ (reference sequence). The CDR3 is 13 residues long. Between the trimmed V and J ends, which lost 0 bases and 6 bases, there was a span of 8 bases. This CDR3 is CASSLANRDGYTF. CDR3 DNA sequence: TGTGCCAGCAGCTTAGCGAACAGGGATGGCTACACCTTC.

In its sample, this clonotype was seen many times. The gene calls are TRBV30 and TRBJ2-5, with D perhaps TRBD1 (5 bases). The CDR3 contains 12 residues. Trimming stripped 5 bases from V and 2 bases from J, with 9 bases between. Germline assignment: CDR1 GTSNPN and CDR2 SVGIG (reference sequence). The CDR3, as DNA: TGTGCCTGGGACGGACAACAAGAGACCCAGTACTTC. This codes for CAWDGQQETQYF. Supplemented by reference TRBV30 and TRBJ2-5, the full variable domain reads SQTIHQWPATLVQPVGSPLSLECTVEGTSNPNLYWYRQAAGRGLQLLFYSVGIGQISSEVPQNLSASRPQDRQFILSSKKLLLSDSGFYLCAWDGQQETQYFGPGTRLLVL.

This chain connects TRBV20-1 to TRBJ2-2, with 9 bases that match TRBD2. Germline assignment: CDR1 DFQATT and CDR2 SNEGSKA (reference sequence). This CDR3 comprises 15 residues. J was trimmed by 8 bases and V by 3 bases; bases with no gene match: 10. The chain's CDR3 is CSARTGTSTFGELFF. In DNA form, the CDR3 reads TGCAGTGCTAGGACCGGGACTAGCACCTTTGGGGAGCTGTTTTTT.

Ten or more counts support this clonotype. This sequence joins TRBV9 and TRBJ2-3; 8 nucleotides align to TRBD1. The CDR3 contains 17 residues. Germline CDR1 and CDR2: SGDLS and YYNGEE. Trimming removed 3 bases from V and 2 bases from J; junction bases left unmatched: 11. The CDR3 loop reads CASSAPRQGSYTDTQYF. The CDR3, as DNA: TGTGCCAGCAGCGCCCCAAGACAGGGGTCCTACACAGATACGCAGTATTTT. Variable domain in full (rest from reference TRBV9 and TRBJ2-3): DSGVTQTPKHLITATGQRVTLRCSPRSGDLSVYWYQQSLDQGLQFLIQYYNGEERAKGNILERFSAQQFPDLHSELNLSSLELGDSALYFCASSAPRQGSYTDTQYFGPGTRLTVL.

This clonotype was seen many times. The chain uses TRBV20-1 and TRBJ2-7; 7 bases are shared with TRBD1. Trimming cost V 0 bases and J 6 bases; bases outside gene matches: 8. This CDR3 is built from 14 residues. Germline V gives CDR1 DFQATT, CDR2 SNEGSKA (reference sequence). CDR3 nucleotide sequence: TGCAGTGCTAGAGATGGGGCAGGGGGTAGCGAGCAGTACTTC. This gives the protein CSARDGAGGSEQYF.

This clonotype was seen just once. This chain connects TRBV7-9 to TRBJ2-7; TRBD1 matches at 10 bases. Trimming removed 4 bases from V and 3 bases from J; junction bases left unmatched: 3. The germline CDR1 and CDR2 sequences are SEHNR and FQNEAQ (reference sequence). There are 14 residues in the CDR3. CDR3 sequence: CASSYGQGGYEQYF. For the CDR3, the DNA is TGTGCCAGCAGCTACGGACAGGGGGGCTACGAGCAGTACTTC. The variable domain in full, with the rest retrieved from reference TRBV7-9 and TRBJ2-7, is DTGVSQNPRHKITKRGQNVTFRCDPISEHNRLYWYRQTLGQGPEFLTYFQNEAQLEKSRLLSDRFSAERPKGSFSTLEIQRTEQGDSAMYLCASSYGQGGYEQYFGPGTRLTVT.

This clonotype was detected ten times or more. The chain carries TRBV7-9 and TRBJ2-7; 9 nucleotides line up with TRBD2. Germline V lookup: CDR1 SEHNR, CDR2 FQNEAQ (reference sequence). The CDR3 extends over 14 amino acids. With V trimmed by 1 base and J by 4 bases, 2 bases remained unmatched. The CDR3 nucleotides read TGTGCCAGCAGCTTAGGGGGACTAGCTTACGAGCAGTACTTC. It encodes CASSLGGLAYEQYF.

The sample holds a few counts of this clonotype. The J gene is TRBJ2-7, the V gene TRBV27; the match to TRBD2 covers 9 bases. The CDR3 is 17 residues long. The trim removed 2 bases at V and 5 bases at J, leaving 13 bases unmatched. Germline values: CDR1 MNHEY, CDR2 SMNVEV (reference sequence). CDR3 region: CASSLIAAIAGVDEQYF. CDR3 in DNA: TGTGCCAGCAGTTTAATCGCTGCGATAGCGGGAGTCGACGAGCAGTACTTC.